A single sample gave rise to the 20 T cell receptor beta chains below, sequenced in a study of beta chain features in type 1 diabetes. Findings and limits, study-wide: The study found moderately but significantly shorter TCRB CDR3s in all four CD4+ subsets of Type 1 diabetes patients.

These receptors have no known antigen. Reverse transcription of all isolated RNA meant that expressed TCRB transcripts were sequenced. The repertoire was sequenced with immunoSEQ multiplex PCR; TCRdb's copy has only in-frame clones and lacks some. Here the sample spans about 150,000 clones, 10% being singletons. Sequenced sample: central memory CD4+ T cells from blood. The receptor set was obtained from a man younger than 40 with type 1 diabetes.

This clone was detected only a few times. The V and J genes are TRBV29-1 and TRBJ2-1; D gene uncertain. This CDR3 comprises 14 residues. The germline V gene has CDR1 SQVTM and CDR2 ANQGSEA. Trimming took 2 bases from V and 4 from J, leaving 12 bases between them. CDR3 DNA sequence: TGCAGCGTTGAACATTCCGGTCCTTACAATGAGCAGTTCTTC. It encodes CSVEHSGPYNEQFF.

This clone appeared a few times. V usage is TRBV5-4 and J usage is TRBJ1-1; 8 bases line up with TRBD1. J was trimmed by 4 bases and V by 3 bases; bases with no gene match: 8. CDR3 length: 15 amino acids. The V gene's germline CDR1 is SGHNT and CDR2 YYREEE (reference sequence). CDR3 nucleotide sequence: TGTGCCAGCAGCTACAACAGGGGGAAGGGCACTGAAGCTTTCTTT. Amino acid sequence: CASSYNRGKGTEAFF.

In its sample, this clone was seen a few times. The chain links TRBV7-9 to TRBJ2-1, with TRBD2 matching 8 bases. The CDR3 consists of 16 residues. Looked up from germline, CDR1 is SEHNR and CDR2 is FQNEAQ (reference sequence). Trimming at V came to 5 bases and at J to 2 bases, leaving 8 bases not matched to a gene. DNA for the CDR3: TGTGCCAGCAGCGATCAGCGGGAGCGAACCTACAATGAGCAGTTCTTC. This gives the protein CASSDQRERTYNEQFF.

The chain carries TRBV15 and TRBJ1-1; D is perhaps TRBD1 (5 bases). Trimming stripped 0 bases from V and 6 bases from J, with 8 bases between. The germline V gene has CDR1 LNHNV and CDR2 YYDKDF (reference sequence). The CDR3 is 13 amino acids. The CDR3 nucleotides are TGTGCCACCAGCAGAGATCAACAGGCTGAAGCTTTCTTT. Encoded protein: CATSRDQQAEAFF.

This clone was recorded a few times. This chain uses TRBV5-4 with TRBJ2-2; 7 nucleotides align to TRBD2. CDR3 length: 15 amino acids. The V and J ends lost 0 bases and 5 bases, in that order; junction bases with no gene match: 4. CDR1 is SGHNT and CDR2 is YYREEE in the germline V gene (reference sequence). CDR3 bases: TGTGCCAGCAGCTTGGGCGGGAGTCTGACCGGGGAGCTGTTTTTT. This translates into CASSLGGSLTGELFF.

This clone has only a few counts. V and J are TRBV7-2 and TRBJ1-2, with D maybe TRBD1 (5 bases). V was cut by 2 bases and J by 4 bases, with 11 bases left in between. Germline-derived CDR1 and CDR2 are SGHTA and FQGNSA. This CDR3 has 14 amino acids. The CDR3 DNA follows: TGTGCCAGCAGCTTATCCCCCGACAGCTATGGCTACACCTTC. Amino acids: CASSLSPDSYGYTF.

The genes are TRBV19 and TRBJ2-2, with 8 bases identical to TRBD1. Germline values: CDR1 LNHDA, CDR2 SQIVND (reference sequence). Trimming took 3 bases from V and 3 from J; bases not matched to a gene: 6. The CDR3 has 16 amino acids. The CDR3 sequence: CASSITQGADTGELFF. For the CDR3, the DNA is TGTGCCAGTAGTATCACGCAGGGGGCGGACACCGGGGAGCTGTTTTTT.

V and J are TRBV25-1 and TRBJ2-2; no clear D gene. The CDR3 has 12 amino acids. V lost 3 bases, J lost 13 bases, and 12 bases lay in between. From germline, CDR1 is MGHDK and CDR2 SYGVNS. The CDR3 coding sequence is TGTGCCAGCAGTGATATAAGTCTCGGGCTGTTTTTT. Encoded protein: CASSDISLGLFF.

This chain joins TRBV29-1 and TRBJ2-1; TRBD1 might be the D (6 bases). The germline V gene encodes CDR1 SQVTM and CDR2 ANQGSEA. The CDR3 is 12 residues long. Trimming stripped 6 bases from V and 2 bases from J, with 8 bases between. The CDR3 is CSVDRAYNEQFF. CDR3 bases: TGCAGCGTGGACAGAGCCTACAATGAGCAGTTCTTC.

The rearrangement uses TRBV5-1 and TRBJ1-1; D may be TRBD1 (5 bases). This CDR3 contains 14 residues. The germline V gene has CDR1 SGHRS and CDR2 YFSETQ. The V end lost 2 bases, the J end lost 1 base, and 9 bases lay between the germline ends. The CDR3 reads CASSLQDGNTEAFF. CDR3 coding DNA: TGCGCCAGCAGCTTACAGGACGGGAACACTGAAGCTTTCTTT.

This chain joins TRBV5-8 and TRBJ2-2; TRBD1 might be the D (6 bases). CDR3 length equals 14 residues. V lost 9 bases and J 2 bases, leaving 14 bases between the germline ends. Germline CDR1 is SGHTS and CDR2 is YDEGEE. This CDR3 reads CATATGPNTGELFF. In DNA form, the CDR3 reads TGTGCCACCGCGACAGGTCCTAACACCGGGGAGCTGTTTTTT.

This clone has more than one count but fewer than ten. The V gene is TRBV5-6, the J gene TRBJ1-1, with TRBD1 matching over 11 bases. Germline CDR1 and CDR2: SGHDT and YYEEEE. CDR3 length: 15 residues. V shed 3 bases and J 5 bases; nucleotides not matched to a gene: 6. CDR3 DNA: TGTGCCAGCAGCTCGTGGGGGACAGGGGGAACTGAAGCTTTCTTT. Translated, it gives CASSSWGTGGTEAFF.

The CDR3: CASSQWTGGNTEAFF. In DNA, the CDR3 is TGTGCCAGCTCACAGTGGACAGGGGGGAACACTGAAGCTTTCTTT. The chain couples TRBV18 to TRBJ1-1; 10 nucleotides match TRBD1. Germline CDR1 KGHSH, CDR2 LQKENI. V shed 4 bases and J 1 base; nucleotides not matched to a gene: 3. This CDR3 comprises 15 residues.

The V gene is TRBV30, the J gene TRBJ1-3; D unclear. The V and J ends lost 4 bases and 0 bases respectively, with 7 bases between them. CDR1 and CDR2 (germline): GTSNPN, SVGIG (reference sequence). This CDR3 comprises 13 residues. CDR3 sequence: CAWNGISGNTIYF. The CDR3 coding sequence is TGTGCCTGGAACGGTATCTCTGGAAACACCATATATTTT.

This clone was observed a few times. V and J are TRBV18 and TRBJ1-1; no firm D call. The CDR3 is made up of 14 amino acids. The ends were cut back, 3 bases at V and 5 bases at J, with 13 bases in the middle. The germline gives CDR1 KGHSH, CDR2 LQKENI. CDR3 in amino acids: CASSPSQALTEAFF. The CDR3 coding sequence is TGTGCCAGCTCACCGTCCCAGGCGTTGACTGAAGCTTTCTTT.

This clone appeared a few times. V and J are TRBV23-1 and TRBJ2-5, with 8 bases aligning to TRBD1. Being an ORF, TRBV23-1 has a function that is uncertain. V lost 3 bases to trimming and J lost 1 base; unmatched junction nucleotides: 22. This CDR3 has 21 amino acids. The DNA for the CDR3 is TGCGCCAGCAGTCACCTGACCACGAAGGACAGGGCCTGCCTAACCCAAGAGACCCAGTACTTC. Amino acid sequence: CASSHLTTKDRACLTQETQYF.

The V and J genes are TRBV30 and TRBJ2-5, with D unresolved. The J call may be faulty, since TRBJ2-7 better matches the DNA end. The V gene's germline CDR1 is GTSNPN and CDR2 SVGIG (reference sequence). This CDR3 comprises 13 residues. CDR3 in DNA: TGTGCCTGGAGTGTACAATCCTACTACGAGCAGTACTTC. Protein: CAWSVQSYYEQYF.

CDR3 in DNA: TGTGCCAGCAGTTTGGGGACTAGCTCAACCTACGAGCAGTACTTC. Encoded protein: CASSLGTSSTYEQYF. The rearrangement joins TRBV28 to TRBJ2-7, with 9 bases fitting TRBD2. The length of the CDR3 is 15 residues. Trimming removed 3 bases from V and 2 bases from J; junction bases left unmatched: 5. CDR1 is MDHEN, CDR2 SYDVKM, per germline.

In this sample, this clone turned up many times. CDR3 DNA: TGTGCCAGCAGACGAGACTACGCAGATACGCAGTATTTT. Protein: CASRRDYADTQYF. V is TRBV5-6 and J is TRBJ2-3, with D perhaps matching TRBD2 (5 bases). Germline CDR1 is SGHDT and CDR2 is YYEEEE. Trimming left V 5 bases short and J 4 bases short, with 11 bases between. The CDR3 consists of 13 residues.

This clone was observed a handful of times. The chain links TRBV5-1 to TRBJ1-2; 7 bases map to TRBD1. The trim removed 2 bases at V and 5 bases at J, leaving 6 bases unmatched. The CDR3 runs 14 residues. The germline CDR1 and CDR2 sequences are SGHRS and YFSETQ. The CDR3 loop is CASSLGDSDYGYTF. The CDR3 region has the DNA TGCGCCAGCAGCTTAGGGGACAGTGATTATGGCTACACCTTC.